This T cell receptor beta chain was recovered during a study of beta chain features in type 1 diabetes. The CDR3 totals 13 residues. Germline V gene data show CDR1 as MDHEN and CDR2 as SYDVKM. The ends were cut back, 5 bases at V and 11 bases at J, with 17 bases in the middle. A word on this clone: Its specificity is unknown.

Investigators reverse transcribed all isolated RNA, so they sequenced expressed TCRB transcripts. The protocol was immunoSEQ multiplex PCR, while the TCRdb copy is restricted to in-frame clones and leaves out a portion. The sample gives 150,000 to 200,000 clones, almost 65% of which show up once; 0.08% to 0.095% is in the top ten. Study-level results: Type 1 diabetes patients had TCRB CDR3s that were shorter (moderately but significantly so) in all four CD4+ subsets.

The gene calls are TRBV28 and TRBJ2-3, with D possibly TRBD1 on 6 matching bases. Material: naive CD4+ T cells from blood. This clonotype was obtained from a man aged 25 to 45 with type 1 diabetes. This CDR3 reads CASSPPQGKVQYF. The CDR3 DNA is TGTGCCAGCAGTCCCCCCCAGGGGAAAGTGCAGTATTTT.